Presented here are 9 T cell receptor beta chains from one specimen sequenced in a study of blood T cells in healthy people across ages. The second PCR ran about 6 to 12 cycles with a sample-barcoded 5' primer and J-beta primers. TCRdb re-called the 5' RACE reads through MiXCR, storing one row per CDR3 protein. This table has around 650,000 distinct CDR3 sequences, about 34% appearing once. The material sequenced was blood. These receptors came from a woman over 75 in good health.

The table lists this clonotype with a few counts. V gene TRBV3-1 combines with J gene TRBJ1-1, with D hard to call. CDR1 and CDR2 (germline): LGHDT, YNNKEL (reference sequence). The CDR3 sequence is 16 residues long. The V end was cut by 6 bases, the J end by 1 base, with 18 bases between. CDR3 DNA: TGTGCCAGCAGTTTAAGTCTCTGGGCCTCGAACACTGAAGCTTTCTTT. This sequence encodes CASSLSLWASNTEAFF.

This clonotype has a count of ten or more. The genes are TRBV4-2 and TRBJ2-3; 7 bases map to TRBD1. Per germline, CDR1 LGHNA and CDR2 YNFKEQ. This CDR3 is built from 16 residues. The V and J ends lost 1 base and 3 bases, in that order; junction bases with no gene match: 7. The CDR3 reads CASSQGTGQGTDTQYF. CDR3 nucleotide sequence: TGTGCCAGCAGCCAAGGGACAGGCCAAGGGACAGATACGCAGTATTTT.

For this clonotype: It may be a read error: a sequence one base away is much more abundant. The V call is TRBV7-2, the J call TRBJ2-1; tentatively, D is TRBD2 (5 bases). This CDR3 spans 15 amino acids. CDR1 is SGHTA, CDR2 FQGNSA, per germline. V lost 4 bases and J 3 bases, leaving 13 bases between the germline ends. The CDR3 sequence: CASSSVFGDYNEQFF. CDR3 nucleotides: TGTGCCAGCAGCTCGGTTTTCGGGGACTACAATGAGCAGTTCTTC.

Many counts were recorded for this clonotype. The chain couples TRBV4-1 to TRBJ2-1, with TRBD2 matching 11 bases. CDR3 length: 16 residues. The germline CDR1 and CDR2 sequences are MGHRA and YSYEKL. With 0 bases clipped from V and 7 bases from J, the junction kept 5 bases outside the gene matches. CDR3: CASSQDIAGGLNEQFF. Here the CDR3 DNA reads TGCGCCAGCAGCCAAGATATAGCGGGGGGGCTGAATGAGCAGTTCTTC.

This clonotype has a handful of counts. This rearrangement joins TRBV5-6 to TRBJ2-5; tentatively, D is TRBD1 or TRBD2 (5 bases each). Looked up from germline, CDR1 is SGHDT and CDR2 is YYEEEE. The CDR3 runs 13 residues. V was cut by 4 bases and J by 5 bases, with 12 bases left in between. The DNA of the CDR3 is TGTGCCAGCAGCCGGGACGCCCGGGAGACCCAGTACTTC. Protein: CASSRDARETQYF. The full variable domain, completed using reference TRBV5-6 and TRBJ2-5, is DAGVTQSPTHLIKTRGQQVTLRCSPKSGHDTVSWYQQALGQGPQFIFQYYEEEERQRGNFPDRFSGHQFPNYSSELNVNALLLGDSALYLCASSRDARETQYFGPGTRLLVL.

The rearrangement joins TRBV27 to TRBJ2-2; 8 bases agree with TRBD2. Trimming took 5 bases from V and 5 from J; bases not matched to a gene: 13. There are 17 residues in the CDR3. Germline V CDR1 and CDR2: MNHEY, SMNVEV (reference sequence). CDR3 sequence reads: CASSPHLGGGLTGELFF. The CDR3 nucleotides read TGTGCCAGCAGTCCACACCTAGGCGGGGGGCTTACCGGGGAGCTGTTTTTT.

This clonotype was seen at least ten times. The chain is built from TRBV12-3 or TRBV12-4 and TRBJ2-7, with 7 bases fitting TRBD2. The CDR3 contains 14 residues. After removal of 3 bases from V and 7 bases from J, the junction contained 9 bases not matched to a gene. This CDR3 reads CASSFVASGREQYF. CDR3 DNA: TGTGCCAGCAGTTTCGTGGCTAGCGGAAGGGAGCAGTACTTC.

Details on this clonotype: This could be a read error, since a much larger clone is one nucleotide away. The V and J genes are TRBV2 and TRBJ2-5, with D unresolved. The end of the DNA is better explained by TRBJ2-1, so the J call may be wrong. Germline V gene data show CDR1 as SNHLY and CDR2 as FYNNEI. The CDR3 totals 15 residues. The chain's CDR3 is CASSEYGGIQETQFF. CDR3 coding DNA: TGTGCCAGCAGTGAATACGGTGGGATCCAAGAGACCCAGTTCTTC.

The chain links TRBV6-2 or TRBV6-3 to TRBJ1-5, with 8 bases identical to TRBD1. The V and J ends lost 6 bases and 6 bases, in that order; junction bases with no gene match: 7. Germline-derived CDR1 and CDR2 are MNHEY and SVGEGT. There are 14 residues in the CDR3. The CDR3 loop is CASRRGQVGQPQHF. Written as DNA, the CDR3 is TGTGCCAGCAGGAGGGGACAGGTGGGTCAGCCCCAGCATTTT.